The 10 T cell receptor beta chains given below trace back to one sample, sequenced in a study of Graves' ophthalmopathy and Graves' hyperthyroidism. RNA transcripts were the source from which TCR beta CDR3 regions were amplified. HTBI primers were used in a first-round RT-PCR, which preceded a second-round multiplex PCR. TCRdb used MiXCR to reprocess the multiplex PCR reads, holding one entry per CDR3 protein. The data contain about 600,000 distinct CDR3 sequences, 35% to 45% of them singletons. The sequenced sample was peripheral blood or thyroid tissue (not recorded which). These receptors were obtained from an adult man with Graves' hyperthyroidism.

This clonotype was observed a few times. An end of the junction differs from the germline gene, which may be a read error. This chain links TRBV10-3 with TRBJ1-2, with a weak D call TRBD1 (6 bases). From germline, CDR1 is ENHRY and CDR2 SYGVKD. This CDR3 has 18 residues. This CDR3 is CASSYDPYREVLLKGYTF. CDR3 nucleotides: TGTGCCAGCAGTTACGACCCGTACAGGGAGGTGCTGCTCAAGGGCTACACCTTC.

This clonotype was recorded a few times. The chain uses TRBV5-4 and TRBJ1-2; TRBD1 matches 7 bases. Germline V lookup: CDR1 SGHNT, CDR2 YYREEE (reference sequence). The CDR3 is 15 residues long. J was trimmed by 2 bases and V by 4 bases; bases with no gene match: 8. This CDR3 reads CASSPGTVPNYGYTF. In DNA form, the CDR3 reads TGTGCCAGCAGCCCCGGGACAGTCCCGAACTATGGCTACACCTTC.

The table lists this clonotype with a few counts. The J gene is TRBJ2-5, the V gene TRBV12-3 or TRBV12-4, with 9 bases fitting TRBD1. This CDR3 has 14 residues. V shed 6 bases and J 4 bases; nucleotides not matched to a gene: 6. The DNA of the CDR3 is TGTGCCAGCAGGGACAGGGGCGCGATAGAGACCCAGTACTTC. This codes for CASRDRGAIETQYF.

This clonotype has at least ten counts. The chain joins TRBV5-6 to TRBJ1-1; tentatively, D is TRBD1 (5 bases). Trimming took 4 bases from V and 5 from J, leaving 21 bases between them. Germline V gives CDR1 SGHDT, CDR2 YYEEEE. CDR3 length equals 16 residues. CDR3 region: CASSVASGGSVTEAFF. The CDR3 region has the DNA TGTGCCAGCAGCGTTGCATCCGGGGGGTCCGTGACTGAAGCTTTCTTT.

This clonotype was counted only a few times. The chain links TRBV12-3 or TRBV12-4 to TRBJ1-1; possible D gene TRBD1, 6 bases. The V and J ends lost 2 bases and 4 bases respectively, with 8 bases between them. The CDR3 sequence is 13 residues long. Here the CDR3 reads CASSLIGGTEAFF. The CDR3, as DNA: TGTGCCAGCAGTTTAATAGGGGGCACTGAAGCTTTCTTT.

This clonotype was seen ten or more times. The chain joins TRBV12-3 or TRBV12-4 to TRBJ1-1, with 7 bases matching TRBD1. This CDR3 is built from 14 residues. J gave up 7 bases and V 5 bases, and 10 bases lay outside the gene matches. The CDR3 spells CASSRPTGIDEAFF. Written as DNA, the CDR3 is TGTGCCAGCAGTCGACCGACAGGGATTGATGAAGCTTTCTTT.

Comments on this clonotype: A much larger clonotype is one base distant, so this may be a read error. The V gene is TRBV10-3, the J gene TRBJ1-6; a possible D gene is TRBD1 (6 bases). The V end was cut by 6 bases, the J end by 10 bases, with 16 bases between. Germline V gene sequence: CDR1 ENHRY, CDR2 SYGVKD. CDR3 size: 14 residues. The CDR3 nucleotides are TGTGCCATCAGCCCCGACAGGATAGGCTCACCCCTCCACTTT. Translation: CAISPDRIGSPLHF.

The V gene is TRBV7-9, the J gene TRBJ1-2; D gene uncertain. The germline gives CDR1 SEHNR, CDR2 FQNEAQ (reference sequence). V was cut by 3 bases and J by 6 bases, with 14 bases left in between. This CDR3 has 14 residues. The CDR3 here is CASSLARRADGYTF. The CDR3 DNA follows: TGTGCCAGCAGCTTGGCCAGGAGGGCAGATGGCTACACCTTC.

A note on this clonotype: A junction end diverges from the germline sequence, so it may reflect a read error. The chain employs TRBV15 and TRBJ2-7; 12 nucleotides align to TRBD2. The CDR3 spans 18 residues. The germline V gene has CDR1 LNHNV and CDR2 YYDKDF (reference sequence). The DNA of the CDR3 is TGTGCCACCAGCAGACAACAACGACTAGCGGGAGACTCCCACGAGCAGTACTTC. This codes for CATSRQQRLAGDSHEQYF.

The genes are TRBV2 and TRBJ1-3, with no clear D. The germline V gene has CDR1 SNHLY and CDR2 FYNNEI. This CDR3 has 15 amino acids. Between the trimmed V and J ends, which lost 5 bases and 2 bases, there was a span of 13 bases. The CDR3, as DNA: TGTGCCAGCAGTTTACTCCCCGCGACTGGAAACACCATATATTTT. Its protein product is CASSLLPATGNTIYF.